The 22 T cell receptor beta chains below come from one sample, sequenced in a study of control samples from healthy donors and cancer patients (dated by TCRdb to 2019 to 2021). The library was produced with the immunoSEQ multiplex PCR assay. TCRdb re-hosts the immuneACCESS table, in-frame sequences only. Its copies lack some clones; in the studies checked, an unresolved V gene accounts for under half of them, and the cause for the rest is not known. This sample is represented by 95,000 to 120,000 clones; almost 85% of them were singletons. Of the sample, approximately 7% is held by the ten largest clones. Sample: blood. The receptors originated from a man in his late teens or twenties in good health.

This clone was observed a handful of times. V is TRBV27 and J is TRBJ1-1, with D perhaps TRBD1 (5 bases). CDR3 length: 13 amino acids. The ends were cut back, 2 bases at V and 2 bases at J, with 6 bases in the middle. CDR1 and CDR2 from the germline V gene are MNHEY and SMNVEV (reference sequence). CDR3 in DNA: TGTGCCAGCAGTTTAAGGGGCAACACTGAAGCTTTCTTT. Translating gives CASSLRGNTEAFF.

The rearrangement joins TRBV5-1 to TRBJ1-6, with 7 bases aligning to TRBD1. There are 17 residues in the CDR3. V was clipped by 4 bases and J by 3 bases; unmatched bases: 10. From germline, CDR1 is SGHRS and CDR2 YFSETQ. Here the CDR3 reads CASSGGQRLDYNSPLHF. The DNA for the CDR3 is TGCGCCAGCAGCGGGGGACAGCGACTCGACTATAATTCACCCCTCCACTTT.

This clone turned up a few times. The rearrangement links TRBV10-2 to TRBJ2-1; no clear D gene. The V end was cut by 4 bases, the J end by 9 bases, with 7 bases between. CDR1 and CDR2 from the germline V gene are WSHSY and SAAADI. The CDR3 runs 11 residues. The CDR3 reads CASSGVGEQFF. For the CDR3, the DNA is TGCGCCAGCAGTGGTGTTGGTGAGCAGTTCTTC.

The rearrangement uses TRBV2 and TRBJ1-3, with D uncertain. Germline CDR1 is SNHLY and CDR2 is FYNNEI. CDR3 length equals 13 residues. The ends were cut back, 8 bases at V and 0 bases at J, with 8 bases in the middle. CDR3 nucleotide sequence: TGTGCCAGCGCCATAAGCTCTGGAAACACCATATATTTT. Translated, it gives CASAISSGNTIYF. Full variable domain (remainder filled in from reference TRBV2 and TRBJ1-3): EPEVTQTPSHQVTQMGQEVILRCVPISNHLYFYWYRQILGQKVEFLVSFYNNEISEKSEIFDDQFSVERPDGSNFTLKIRSTKLEDSAMYFCASAISSGNTIYFGEGSWLTVV.

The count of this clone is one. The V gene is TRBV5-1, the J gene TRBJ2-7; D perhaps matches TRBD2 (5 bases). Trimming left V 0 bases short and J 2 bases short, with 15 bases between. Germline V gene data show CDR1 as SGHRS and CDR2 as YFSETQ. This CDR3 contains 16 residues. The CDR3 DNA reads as TGCGCCAGCAGCTTGGGTTTTGGAGCGGAAACCTACGAGCAGTACTTC. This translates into CASSLGFGAETYEQYF.

CDR3 nucleotides: TGTGCCAGCAGCCACAAGGGGGCTCGGGATGGCTACACCTTC. This codes for CASSHKGARDGYTF. The chain has TRBV6-5 and TRBJ1-2, with 7 bases aligning to TRBD1. The V gene's germline CDR1 is MNHEY and CDR2 SVGAGI. Germline trimming cut 6 bases from V and 6 bases from J; bases unmatched to any gene: 10. The CDR3 runs 14 residues.

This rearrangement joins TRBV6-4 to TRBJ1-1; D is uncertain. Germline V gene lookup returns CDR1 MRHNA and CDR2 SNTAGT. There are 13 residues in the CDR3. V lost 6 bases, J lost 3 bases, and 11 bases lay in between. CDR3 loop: CASSPSVYTEAFF. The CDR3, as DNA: TGTGCCAGCAGCCCCAGTGTATACACTGAAGCTTTCTTT.

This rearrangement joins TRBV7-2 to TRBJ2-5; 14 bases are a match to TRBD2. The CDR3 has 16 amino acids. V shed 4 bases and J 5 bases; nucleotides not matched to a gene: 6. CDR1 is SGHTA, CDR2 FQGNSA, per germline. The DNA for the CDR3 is TGTGCCAGCAGCTCGACTAGCGGGGGGGCCATGGAGACCCAGTACTTC. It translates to CASSSTSGGAMETQYF.

CDR3 in DNA: TGTGCCAGCAGTCCCAGGGTGAACTATGGCTACACCTTC. This gives the protein CASSPRVNYGYTF. The rearrangement links TRBV3-1 (or the pseudogene TRBV3-2) to TRBJ1-2, with D possibly matching TRBD1 (5 bases). The ends were cut back, 6 bases at V and 2 bases at J, with 10 bases in the middle. CDR3 length equals 13 residues. Germline V gene sequence: CDR1 LGHDT, CDR2 YNNKEL (reference sequence).

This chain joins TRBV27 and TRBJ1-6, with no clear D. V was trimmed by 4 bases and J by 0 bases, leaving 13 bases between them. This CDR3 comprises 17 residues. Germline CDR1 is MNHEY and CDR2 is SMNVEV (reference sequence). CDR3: CASSYLSRSSYNSPLHF. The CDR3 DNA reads TGTGCCAGCAGTTACCTATCCCGGAGCTCCTATAATTCACCCCTCCACTTT.

The CDR3 nucleotides are TGTGCCAGCAGCCCCCAAGAGACCCAGTACTTC. Amino acids: CASSPQETQYF. This chain links TRBV7-2 with TRBJ2-5, with unresolved D. Germline-derived CDR1 and CDR2 are SGHTA and FQGNSA. This CDR3 has 11 residues. With 5 bases removed from V and 1 base from J, the gap between germline ends came to 2 bases.

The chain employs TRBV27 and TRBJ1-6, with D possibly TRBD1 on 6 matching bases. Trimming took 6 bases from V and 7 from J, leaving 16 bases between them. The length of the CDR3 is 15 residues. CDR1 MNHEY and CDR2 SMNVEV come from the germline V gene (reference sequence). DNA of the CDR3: TGTGCCAGCAGCACGTCGGGGACAACCAATTCACCCCTCCACTTT. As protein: CASSTSGTTNSPLHF.

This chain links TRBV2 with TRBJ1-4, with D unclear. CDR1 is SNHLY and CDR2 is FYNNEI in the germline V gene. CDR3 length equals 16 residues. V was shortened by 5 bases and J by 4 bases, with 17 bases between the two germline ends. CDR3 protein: CASSPHSRALNEKLFF. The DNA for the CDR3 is TGTGCCAGCAGTCCCCACTCCCGGGCCCTTAATGAAAAACTGTTTTTT.

CDR3 in DNA: TGTGCCAGCAACAAACAGAGGTCAGGGAACACCGGGGAGCTGTTTTTT. Its protein is CASNKQRSGNTGELFF. V and J are TRBV7-9 and TRBJ2-2; D call uncertain. This CDR3 comprises 16 residues. Between the trimmed V and J ends, which lost 7 bases and 1 base, there was a span of 16 bases. Germline CDR1 SEHNR, CDR2 FQNEAQ (reference sequence).

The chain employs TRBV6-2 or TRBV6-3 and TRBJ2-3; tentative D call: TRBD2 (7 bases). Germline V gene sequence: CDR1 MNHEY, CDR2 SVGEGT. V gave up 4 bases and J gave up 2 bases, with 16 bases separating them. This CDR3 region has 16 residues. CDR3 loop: CASSWGGPPFTDTQYF. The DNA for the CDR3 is TGTGCCAGCAGTTGGGGGGGGCCTCCTTTCACAGATACGCAGTATTTT.

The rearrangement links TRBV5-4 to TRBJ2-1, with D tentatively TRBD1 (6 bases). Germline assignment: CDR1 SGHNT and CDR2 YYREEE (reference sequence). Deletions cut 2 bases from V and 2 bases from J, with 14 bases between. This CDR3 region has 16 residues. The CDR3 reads CASSFPRRGAYNEQFF. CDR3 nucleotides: TGTGCCAGCAGCTTCCCCCGCAGGGGCGCCTACAATGAGCAGTTCTTC.

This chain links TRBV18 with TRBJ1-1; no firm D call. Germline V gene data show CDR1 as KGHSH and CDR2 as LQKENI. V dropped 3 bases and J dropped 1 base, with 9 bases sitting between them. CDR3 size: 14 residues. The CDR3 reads CASSPRDPNTEAFF. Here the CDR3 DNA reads TGTGCCAGCTCACCCCGGGATCCGAACACTGAAGCTTTCTTT. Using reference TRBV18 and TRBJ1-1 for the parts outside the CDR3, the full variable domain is NAGVMQNPRHLVRRRGQEARLRCSPMKGHSHVYWYRQLPEEGLKFMVYLQKENIIDESGMPKERFSAEFPKEGPSILRIQQVVRGDSAAYFCASSPRDPNTEAFFGQGTRLTVV.

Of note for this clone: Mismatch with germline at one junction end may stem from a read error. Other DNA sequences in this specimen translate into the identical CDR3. The CDR3 DNA is TGTGCCAGCAGCCTAGCTAGCGGAATCACAGATACGCAGTATTTT. Its translation: CASSLASGITDTQYF. This sequence joins TRBV7-8 and TRBJ2-3; TRBD2 agrees at 7 bases. The germline gives CDR1 SGHVS, CDR2 FQNEAQ. CDR3 size: 15 residues. The full variable domain, completed using reference TRBV7-8 and TRBJ2-3, is GAGVSQSPRYKVAKRGQDVALRCDPISGHVSLFWYQQALGQGPEFLTYFQNEAQLDKSGLPSDRFFAERPEGSVSTLKIQRTQQEDSAVYLCASSLASGITDTQYFGPGTRLTVL.

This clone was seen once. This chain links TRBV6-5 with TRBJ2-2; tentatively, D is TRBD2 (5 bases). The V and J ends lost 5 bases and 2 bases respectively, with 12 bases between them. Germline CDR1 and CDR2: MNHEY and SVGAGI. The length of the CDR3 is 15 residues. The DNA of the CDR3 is TGTGCCAGCAGTCGCACGGACTCCAACACCGGGGAGCTGTTTTTT. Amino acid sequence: CASSRTDSNTGELFF.

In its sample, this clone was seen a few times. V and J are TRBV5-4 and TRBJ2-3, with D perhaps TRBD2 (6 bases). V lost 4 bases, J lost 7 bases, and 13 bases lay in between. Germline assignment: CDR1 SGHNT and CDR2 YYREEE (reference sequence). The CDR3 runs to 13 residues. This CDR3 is CASSIGLTNTQYF. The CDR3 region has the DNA TGTGCCAGCAGCATAGGACTAACCAATACGCAGTATTTT.

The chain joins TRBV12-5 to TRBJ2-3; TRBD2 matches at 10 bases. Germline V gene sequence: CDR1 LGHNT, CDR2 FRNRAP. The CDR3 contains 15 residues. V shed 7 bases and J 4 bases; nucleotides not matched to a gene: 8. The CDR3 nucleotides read TGTGCTAGTGCCGTGTCTAGCGGGGGCGCAGATACGCAGTATTTT. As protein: CASAVSSGGADTQYF.

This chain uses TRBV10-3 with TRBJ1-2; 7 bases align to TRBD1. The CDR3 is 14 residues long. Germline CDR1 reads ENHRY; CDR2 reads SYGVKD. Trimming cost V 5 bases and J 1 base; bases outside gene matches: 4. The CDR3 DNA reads TGTGCCATCAGTAGGACAGGTAGTAACTATGGCTACACCTTC. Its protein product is CAISRTGSNYGYTF.